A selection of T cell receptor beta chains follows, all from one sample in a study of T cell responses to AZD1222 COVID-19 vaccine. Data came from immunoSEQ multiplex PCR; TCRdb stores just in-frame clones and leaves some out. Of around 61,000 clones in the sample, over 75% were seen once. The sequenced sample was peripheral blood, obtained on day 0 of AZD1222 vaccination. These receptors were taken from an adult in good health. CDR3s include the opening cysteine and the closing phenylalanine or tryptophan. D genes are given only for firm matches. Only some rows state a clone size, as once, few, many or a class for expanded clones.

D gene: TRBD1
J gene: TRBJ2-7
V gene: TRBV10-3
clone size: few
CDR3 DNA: TGTGCCATCAGTGAGTCTGACAGGGGGGACTACGAGCAGTACTTC
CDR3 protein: CAISESDRGDYEQYF

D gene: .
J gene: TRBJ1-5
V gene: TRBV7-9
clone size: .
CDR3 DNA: TGTGCCAGCAGCTTAGACCGTCAGCCCCAGCATTTT
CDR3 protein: CASSLDRQPQHF

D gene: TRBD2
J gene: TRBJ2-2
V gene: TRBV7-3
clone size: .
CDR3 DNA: TGTGCCAGCAGCTTAATCCCCTGGGGTAGCGGGGGAAACACCGGGGAGCTGTTTTTT
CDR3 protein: CASSLIPWGSGGNTGELFF

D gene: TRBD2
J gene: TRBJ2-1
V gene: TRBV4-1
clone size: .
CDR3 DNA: TGCGCCAGCAGCCAGAAGCGGGGGGGTGTTGCTGAGCAGTTCTTC
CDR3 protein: CASSQKRGGVAEQFF

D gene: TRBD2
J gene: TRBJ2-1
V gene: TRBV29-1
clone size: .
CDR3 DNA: TGCAGCGTGCCCACTAGCGGGGGGGCCAATGAGCAGTTCTTC
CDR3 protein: CSVPTSGGANEQFF

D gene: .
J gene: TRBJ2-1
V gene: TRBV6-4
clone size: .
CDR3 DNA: TGTGCCAGCTCCGATAGGGATGAGCAGTTCTTC
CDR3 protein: CASSDRDEQFF

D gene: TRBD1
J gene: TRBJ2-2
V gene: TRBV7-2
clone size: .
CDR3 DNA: TGTGCCAGCAGCTCCACGGACAGGGACTACACCGGGGAGCTGTTTTTT
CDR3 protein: CASSSTDRDYTGELFF

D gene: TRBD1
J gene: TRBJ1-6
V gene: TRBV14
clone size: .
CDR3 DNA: TGTGCCAGCAGCCTCAGACAGGGGTCCTATAATTCACCCCTCCACTTT
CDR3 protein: CASSLRQGSYNSPLHF

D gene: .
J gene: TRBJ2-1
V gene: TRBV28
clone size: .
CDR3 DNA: TGTGCCAGCAGTCGCGGGGGCGGCAATGAGCAGTTCTTC
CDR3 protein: CASSRGGGNEQFF

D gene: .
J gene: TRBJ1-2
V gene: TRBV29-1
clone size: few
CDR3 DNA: TGCAGCGGGTACGACGCGGGTGCCGGTGGCTACACCTTC
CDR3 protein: CSGYDAGAGGYTF

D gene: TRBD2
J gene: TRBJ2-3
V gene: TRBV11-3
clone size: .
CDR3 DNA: TGTGCCAGCAGCTTGGGACTAGCCACAGATACGCAGTATTTT
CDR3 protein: CASSLGLATDTQYF

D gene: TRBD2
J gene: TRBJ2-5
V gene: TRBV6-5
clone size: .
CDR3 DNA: TGTGCCAGCAGTTACGGGAGGGGAGCACAAGAGACCCAGTACTTC
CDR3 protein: CASSYGRGAQETQYF

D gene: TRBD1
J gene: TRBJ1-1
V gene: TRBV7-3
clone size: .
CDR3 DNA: TGTGCCAGCAGCTTAATCCCCGGACGGACAGGGGTGGCAACTGAAGCTTTCTTT
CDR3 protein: CASSLIPGRTGVATEAFF

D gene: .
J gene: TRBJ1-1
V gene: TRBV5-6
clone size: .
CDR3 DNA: TGTGCCAGCAGCGGCTTCCTGAGACAGAGACACACTGAAGCTTTCTTT
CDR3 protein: CASSGFLRQRHTEAFF

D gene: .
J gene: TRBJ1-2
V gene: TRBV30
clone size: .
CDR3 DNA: TGTGCCTGGAGTGGTCGACCTCAAGCCAATGGCTACACCTTC
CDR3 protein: CAWSGRPQANGYTF

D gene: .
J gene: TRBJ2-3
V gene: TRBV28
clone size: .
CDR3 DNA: TGTGCCAGCACCCCGCGGGTCTGGCGGGGGCACACAGATACGCAGTATTTT
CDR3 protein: CASTPRVWRGHTDTQYF

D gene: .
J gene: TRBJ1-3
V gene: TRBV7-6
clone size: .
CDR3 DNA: TGTGCCAGCAGCTTAGCGGACGGAAGCTCTGGAAACACCATATATTTT
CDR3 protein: CASSLADGSSGNTIYF

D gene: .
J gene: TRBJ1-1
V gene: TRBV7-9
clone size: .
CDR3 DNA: TGTGCCAGCAGCTTGGACACTGAAGCTTTCTTT
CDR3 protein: CASSLDTEAFF

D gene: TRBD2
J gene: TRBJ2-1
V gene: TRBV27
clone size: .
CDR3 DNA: TGTGCCAGCAGGGCGTGGGAGGGGATTAATGAGCAGTTCTTC
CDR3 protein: CASRAWEGINEQFF

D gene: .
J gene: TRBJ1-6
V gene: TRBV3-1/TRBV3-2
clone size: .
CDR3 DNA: TGTGCCAGCAGCCAAGAAACCCACCTCGTGTATTCACCCCTCCACTTT
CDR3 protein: CASSQETHLVYSPLHF

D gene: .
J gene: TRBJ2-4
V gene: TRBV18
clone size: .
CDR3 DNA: TGTGCCAGCTCCTCTCCTCTAGCCAAAAACATTCAGTACTTC
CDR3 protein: CASSSPLAKNIQYF

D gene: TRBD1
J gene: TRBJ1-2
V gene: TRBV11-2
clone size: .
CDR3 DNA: TGTGCCAGCAGCTTAGTTGAGGGGGCGATGGGCTACACCTTC
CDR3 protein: CASSLVEGAMGYTF

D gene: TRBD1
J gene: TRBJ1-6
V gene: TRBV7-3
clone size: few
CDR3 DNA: TGTGCCAGCAGCTCAGGACAGGTCAATTCACCCCTCCACTTT
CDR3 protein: CASSSGQVNSPLHF

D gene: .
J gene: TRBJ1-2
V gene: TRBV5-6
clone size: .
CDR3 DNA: TGTGCCAGCAGCCCCCAGGCGGTCGGCTACACCTTC
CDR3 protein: CASSPQAVGYTF

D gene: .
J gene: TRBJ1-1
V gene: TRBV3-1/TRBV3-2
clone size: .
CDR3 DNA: TGTGCCAGCAGCCAAGGACCGGTGAACACTGAAGCTTTCTTT
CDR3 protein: CASSQGPVNTEAFF

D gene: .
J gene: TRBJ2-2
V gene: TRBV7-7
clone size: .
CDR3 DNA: TGTGCTAGCAGCCTTACCAGGGGAACCAACACCGGGGAGCTGTTTTTT
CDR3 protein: CASSLTRGTNTGELFF

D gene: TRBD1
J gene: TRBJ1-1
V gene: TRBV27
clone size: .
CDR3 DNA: TGTGCCAGCAGGGGACAGGGTAAGAGCACTGAAGCTTTCTTT
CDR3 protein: CASRGQGKSTEAFF

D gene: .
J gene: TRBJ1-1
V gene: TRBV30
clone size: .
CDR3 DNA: TGTGCCTGGAGAAGGGGTGTGGACACTGAAGCTTTCTTT
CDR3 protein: CAWRRGVDTEAFF

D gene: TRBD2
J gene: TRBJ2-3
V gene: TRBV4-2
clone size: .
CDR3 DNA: TGTGCCAGCAGCCAAGCGGGGGGGCCAGCAGATACGCAGTATTTT
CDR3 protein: CASSQAGGPADTQYF

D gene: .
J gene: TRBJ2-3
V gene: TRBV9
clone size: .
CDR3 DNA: TGTGCCAGCAGCGTTGCGCCGAGCACAGATACGCAGTATTTT
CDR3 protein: CASSVAPSTDTQYF

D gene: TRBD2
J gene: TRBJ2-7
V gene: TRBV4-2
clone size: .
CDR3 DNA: TGTGCCAGCAGTGATAGCGGGGGGGCTTATTCCTACGAGCAGTACTTC
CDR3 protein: CASSDSGGAYSYEQYF

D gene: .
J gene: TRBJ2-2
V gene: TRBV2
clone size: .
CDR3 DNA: TGTGCCAGCAGAGAACTAGCATCAGGGGGGGAGCTGTTTTTT
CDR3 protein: CASRELASGGELFF

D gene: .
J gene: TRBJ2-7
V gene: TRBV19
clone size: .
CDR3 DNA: TGTGCCAGTAGCCTCAGGGGGGCAAAGGCCTACGAGCAGTACTTC
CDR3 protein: CASSLRGAKAYEQYF

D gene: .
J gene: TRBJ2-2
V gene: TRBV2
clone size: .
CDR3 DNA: TGTGCCAGCAGTGTCGGGCGGGGGAACACCGGGGAGCTGTTTTTT
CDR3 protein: CASSVGRGNTGELFF